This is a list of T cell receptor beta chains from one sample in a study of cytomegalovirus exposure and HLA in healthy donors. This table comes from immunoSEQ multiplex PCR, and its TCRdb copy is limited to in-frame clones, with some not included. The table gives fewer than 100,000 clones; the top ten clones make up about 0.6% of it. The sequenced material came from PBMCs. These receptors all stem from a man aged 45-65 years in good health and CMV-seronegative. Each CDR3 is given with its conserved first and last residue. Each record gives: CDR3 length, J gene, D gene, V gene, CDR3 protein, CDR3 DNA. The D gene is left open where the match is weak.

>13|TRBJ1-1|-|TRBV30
CAWTRGGVTGAFF
TGTGCCTGGACTAGGGGGGGCGTTACTGGGGCTTTCTTT
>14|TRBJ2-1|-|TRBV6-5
CASSYSRPYNEQFF
TGTGCCAGCAGTTACTCGCGGCCCTACAATGAGCAGTTCTTC
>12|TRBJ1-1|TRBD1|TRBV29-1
CSVVGQGASAFF
TGCAGCGTTGTAGGACAGGGGGCTTCCGCTTTCTTT
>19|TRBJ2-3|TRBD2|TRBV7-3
CASSTAGGLAGDPTDTQYF
TGTGCCAGCAGCACCGCCGGGGGACTAGCGGGGGACCCCACAGATACGCAGTATTTT
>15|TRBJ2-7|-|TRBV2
CASTRYRDSAGEQYF
TGTGCCAGCACTCGCTACAGGGATTCCGCTGGGGAGCAGTACTTC
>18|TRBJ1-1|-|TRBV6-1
CASSDEGYSVGGDTEAFF
TGTGCCAGCAGTGATGAAGGTTATAGCGTCGGGGGGGACACTGAAGCTTTCTTT
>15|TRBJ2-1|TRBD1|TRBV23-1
CASSQTGGGNNEQFF
TGCGCCAGCAGTCAGACAGGGGGCGGCAACAATGAGCAGTTCTTC
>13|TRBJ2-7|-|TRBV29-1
CSVELPRTAEQYF
TGCAGCGTTGAACTCCCGCGGACAGCCGAGCAGTACTTC
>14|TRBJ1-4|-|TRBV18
CASSPRGVGEKLFF
TGTGCCAGCTCACCGCGGGGGGTCGGGGAAAAACTGTTTTTT
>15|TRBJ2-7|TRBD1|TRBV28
CASSLLTGGRYEQYF
TGTGCCAGCAGTTTACTTACAGGGGGTCGCTACGAGCAGTACTTC
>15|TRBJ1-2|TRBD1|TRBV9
CASSLHPTGDYGYTF
TGTGCCAGCAGCCTACACCCGACAGGGGACTATGGCTACACCTTC